This T cell receptor (beta chain) was retrieved from a study of blood T cell repertoires in COVID-19. Across the whole study: Acute and convalescent COVID-19 samples came from the United States, Italy and Spain.

Authors' methods: Amplification of reference gene primers was used by the study to estimate nucleated cell counts. Assay used: immunoSEQ multiplex PCR; TCRdb lists only in-frame clones, some missing. That table furnishes V, J and clone size, whereas the DNA furnished D and trimming. This table holds some 190,000 clones, 82% found once. This CDR3 has 15 amino acids. J lost 7 bases, V lost 0 bases, and 8 bases had no gene match. CDR1 is LNHNV and CDR2 is YYDKDF in the germline V gene (reference sequence). The sequenced sample consisted of peripheral blood. The source is an elderly woman with active or convalescent COVID-19. The chain carries TRBV15 and TRBJ1-2; 7 bases line up with TRBD1. CDR3 DNA sequence: TGTGCCACCAGCAGAGATAGGGGGCAGTTACCTGGCTACACCTTC. Amino acids: CATSRDRGQLPGYTF.